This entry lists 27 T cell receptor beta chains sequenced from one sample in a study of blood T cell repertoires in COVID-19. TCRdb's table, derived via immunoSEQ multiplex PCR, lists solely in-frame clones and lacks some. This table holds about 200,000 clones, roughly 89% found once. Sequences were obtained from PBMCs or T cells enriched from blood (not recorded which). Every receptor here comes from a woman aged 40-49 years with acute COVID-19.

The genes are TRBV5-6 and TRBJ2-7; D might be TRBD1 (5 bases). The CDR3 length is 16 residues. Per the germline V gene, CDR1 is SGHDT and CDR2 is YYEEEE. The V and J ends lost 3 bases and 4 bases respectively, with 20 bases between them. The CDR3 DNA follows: TGTGCCAGCAGCTCGGATACTGACAGTCCATTGTACGAGCAGTACTTC. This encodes CASSSDTDSPLYEQYF.

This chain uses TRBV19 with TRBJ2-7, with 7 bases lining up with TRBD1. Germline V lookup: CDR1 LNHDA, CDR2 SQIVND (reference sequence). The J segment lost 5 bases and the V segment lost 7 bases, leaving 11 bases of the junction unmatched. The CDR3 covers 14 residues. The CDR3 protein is CASTPDREGNEQYF. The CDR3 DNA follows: TGTGCCAGTACCCCCGACAGGGAAGGGAACGAGCAGTACTTC.

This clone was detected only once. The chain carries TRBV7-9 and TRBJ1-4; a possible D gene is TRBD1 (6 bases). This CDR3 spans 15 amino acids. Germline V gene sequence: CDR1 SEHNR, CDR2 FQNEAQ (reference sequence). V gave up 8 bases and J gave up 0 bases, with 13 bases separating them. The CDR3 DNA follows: TGTGCCAGCGGGGGGGCGGTTGCAACTAATGAAAAACTGTTTTTT. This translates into CASGGAVATNEKLFF.

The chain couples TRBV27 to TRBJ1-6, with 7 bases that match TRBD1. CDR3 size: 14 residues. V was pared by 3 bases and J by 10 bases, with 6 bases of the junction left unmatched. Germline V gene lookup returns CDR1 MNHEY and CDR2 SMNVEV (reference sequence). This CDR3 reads CASSLAGGFSPLHF. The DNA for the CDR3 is TGTGCCAGCAGTTTGGCAGGGGGTTTCTCACCCCTCCACTTT.

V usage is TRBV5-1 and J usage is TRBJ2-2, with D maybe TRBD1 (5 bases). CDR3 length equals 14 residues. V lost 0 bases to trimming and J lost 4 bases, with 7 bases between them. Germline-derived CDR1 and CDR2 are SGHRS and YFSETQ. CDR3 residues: CASSLEGLTGELFF. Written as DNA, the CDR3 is TGCGCCAGCAGCTTGGAGGGGCTCACCGGGGAGCTGTTTTTT.

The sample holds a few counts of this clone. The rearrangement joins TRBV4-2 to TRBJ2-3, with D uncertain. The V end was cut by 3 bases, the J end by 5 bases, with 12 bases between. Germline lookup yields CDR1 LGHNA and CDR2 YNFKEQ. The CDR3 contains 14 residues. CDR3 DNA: TGTGCCAGCAGCCACACTACCGAGCGAGATACGCAGTATTTT. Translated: CASSHTTERDTQYF.

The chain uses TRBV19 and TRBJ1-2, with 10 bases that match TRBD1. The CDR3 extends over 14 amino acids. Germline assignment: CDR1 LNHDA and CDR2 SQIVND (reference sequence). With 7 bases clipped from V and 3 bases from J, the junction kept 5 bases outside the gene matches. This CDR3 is CASKGTGDYYGYTF. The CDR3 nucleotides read TGTGCCAGTAAGGGGACAGGGGATTACTATGGCTACACCTTC. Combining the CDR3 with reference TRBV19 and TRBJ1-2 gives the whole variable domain DGGITQSPKYLFRKEGQNVTLSCEQNLNHDAMYWYRQDPGQGLRLIYYSQIVNDFQKGDIAEGYSVSREKKESFPLTVTSAQKNPTAFYLCASKGTGDYYGYTFGSGTRLTVV.

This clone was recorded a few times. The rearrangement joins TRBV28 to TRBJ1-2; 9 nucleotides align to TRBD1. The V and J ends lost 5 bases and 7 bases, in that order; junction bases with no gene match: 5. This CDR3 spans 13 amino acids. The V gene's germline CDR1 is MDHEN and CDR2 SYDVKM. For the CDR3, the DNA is TGTGCCAGCAGTCGGGACAGGGTAGCTGGCTACACCTTC. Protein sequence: CASSRDRVAGYTF.

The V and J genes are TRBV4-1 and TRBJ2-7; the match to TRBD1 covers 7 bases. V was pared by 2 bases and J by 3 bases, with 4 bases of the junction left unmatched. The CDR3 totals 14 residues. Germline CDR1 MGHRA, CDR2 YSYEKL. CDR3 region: CASSQNQGDYEQYF. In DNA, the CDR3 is TGCGCCAGCAGCCAAAACCAGGGGGACTACGAGCAGTACTTC.

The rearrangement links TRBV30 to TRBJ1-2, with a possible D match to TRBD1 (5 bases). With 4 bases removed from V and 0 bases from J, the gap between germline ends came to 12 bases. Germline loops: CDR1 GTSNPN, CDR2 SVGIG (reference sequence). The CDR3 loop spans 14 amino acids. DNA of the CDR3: TGTGCCTGGATAGCGGGGACCGCTAACTATGGCTACACCTTC. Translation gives CAWIAGTANYGYTF.

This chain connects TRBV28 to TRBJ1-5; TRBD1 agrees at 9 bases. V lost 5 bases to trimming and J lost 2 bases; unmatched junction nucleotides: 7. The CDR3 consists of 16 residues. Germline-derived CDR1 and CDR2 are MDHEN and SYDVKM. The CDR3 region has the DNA TGTGCCAGCAGTCCCGGGACAGGGTACCGCAATCAGCCCCAGCATTTT. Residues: CASSPGTGYRNQPQHF.

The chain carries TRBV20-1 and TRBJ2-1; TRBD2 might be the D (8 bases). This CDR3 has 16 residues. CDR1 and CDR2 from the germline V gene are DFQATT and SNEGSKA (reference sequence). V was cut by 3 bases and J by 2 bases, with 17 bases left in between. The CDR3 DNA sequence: TGCAGTGCTAGTTCGGGAGGGGGCCTCGCCTACAATGAGCAGTTCTTC. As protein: CSASSGGGLAYNEQFF.

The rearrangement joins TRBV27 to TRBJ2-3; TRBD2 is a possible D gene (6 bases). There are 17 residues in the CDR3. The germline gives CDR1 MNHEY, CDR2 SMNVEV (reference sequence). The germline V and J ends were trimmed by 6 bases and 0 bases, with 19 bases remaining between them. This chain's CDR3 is CASRPLARGKSTDTQYF. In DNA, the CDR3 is TGTGCCAGCAGACCCCTGGCCCGGGGGAAAAGCACAGATACGCAGTATTTT.

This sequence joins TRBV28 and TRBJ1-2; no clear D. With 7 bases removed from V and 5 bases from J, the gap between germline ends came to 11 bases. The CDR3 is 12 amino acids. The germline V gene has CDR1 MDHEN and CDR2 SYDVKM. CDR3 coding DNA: TGTGCCAGCAATGGAGGCCTATATGGCTACACCTTC. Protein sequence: CASNGGLYGYTF.

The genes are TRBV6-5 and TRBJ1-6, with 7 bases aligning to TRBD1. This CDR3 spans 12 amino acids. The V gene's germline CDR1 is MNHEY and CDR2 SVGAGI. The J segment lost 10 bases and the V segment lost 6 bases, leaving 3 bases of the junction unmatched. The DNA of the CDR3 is TGTGCCAGCAGAACAGGGGAATCACCCCTCCACTTT. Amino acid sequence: CASRTGESPLHF.

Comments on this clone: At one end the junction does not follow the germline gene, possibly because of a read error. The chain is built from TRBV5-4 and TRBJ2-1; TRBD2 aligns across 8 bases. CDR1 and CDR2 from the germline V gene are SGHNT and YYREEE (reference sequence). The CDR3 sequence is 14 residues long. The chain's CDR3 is CASSPRASGSAPLF. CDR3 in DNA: TGTGCCAGCAGCCCGAGGGCTAGCGGGTCTGCTCCCCTCTTC.

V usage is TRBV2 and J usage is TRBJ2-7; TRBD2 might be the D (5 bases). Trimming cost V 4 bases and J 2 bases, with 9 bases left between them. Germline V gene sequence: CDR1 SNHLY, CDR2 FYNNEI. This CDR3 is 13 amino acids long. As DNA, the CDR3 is TGTGCCAGCAGTGTAGAGGGCCCCTACGAGCAGTACTTC. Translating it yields CASSVEGPYEQYF.

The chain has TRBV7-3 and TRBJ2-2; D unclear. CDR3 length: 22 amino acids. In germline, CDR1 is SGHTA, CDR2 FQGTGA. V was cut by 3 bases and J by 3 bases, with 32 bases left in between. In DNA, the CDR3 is TGTGCCAGCAGCTTTGGTCCTAGAGGTGGTGAGCCTTGGTTGGAGTACACCGGGGAGCTGTTTTTT. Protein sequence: CASSFGPRGGEPWLEYTGELFF.

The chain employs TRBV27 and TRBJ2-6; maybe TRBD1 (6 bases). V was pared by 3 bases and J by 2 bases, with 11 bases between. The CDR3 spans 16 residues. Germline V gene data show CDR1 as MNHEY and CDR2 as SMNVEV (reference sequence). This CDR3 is CASSFWDKPGANVLTF. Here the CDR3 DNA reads TGTGCCAGCAGTTTCTGGGACAAGCCTGGGGCCAACGTCCTGACTTTC.

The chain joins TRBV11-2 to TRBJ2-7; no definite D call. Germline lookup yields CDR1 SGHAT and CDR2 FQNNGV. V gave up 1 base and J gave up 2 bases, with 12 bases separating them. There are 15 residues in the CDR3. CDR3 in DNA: TGTGCCAGCAGCTTAGGTCGTGTTCAGACCTACGAGCAGTACTTC. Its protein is CASSLGRVQTYEQYF.

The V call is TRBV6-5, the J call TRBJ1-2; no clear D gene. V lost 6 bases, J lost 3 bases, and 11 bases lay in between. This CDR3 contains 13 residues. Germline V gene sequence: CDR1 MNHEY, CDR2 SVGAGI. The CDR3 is CASRVNRDYGYTF. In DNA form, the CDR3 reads TGTGCCAGCAGGGTCAACCGGGACTATGGCTACACCTTC.

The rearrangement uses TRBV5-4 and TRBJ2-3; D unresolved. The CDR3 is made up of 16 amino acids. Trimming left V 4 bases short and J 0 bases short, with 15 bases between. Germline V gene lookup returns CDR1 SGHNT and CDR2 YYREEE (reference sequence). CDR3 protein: CASSPSPPPSTDTQYF. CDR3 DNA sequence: TGTGCCAGCAGCCCGAGCCCCCCTCCCAGCACAGATACGCAGTATTTT.

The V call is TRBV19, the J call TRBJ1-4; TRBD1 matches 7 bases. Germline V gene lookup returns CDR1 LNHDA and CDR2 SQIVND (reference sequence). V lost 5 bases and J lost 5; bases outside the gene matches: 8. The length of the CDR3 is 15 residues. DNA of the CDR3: TGTGCCAGTAGTTCGCAGGGGGGCCAAAATGAAAAACTGTTTTTT. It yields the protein CASSSQGGQNEKLFF. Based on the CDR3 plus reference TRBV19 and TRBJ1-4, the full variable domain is DGGITQSPKYLFRKEGQNVTLSCEQNLNHDAMYWYRQDPGQGLRLIYYSQIVNDFQKGDIAEGYSVSREKKESFPLTVTSAQKNPTAFYLCASSSQGGQNEKLFFGSGTQLSVL.

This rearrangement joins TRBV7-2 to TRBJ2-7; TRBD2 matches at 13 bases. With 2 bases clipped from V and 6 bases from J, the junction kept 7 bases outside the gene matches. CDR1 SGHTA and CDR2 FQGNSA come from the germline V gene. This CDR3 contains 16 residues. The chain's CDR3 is CASSLQGLAGAAEQYF. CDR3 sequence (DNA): TGTGCCAGCAGCTTACAAGGACTAGCGGGAGCGGCCGAGCAGTACTTC.

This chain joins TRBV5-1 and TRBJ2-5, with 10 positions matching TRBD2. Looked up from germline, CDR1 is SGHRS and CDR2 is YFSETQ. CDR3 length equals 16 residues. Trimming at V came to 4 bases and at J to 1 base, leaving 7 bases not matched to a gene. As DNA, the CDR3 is TGCGCCAGCAGCACAGGACTAGCGGATCCCCAAGAGACCCAGTACTTC. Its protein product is CASSTGLADPQETQYF. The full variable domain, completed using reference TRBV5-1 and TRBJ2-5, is KAGVTQTPRYLIKTRGQQVTLSCSPISGHRSVSWYQQTPGQGLQFLFEYFSETQRNKGNFPGRFSGRQFSNSRSEMNVSTLELGDSALYLCASSTGLADPQETQYFGPGTRLLVL.

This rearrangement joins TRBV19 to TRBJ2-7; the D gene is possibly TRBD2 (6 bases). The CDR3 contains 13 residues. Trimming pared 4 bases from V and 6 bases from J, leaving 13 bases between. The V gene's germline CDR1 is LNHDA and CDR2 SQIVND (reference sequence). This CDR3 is CASSSDGGGEQYF. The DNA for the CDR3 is TGTGCCAGTAGTAGCGATGGGGGAGGCGAGCAGTACTTC. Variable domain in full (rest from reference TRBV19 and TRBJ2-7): DGGITQSPKYLFRKEGQNVTLSCEQNLNHDAMYWYRQDPGQGLRLIYYSQIVNDFQKGDIAEGYSVSREKKESFPLTVTSAQKNPTAFYLCASSSDGGGEQYFGPGTRLTVT.

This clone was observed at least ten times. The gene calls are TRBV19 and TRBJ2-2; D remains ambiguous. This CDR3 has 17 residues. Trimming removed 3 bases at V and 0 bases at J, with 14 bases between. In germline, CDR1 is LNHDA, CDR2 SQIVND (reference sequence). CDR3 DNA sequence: TGTGCCAGTAGTATCGGGTTTCTGACTGCGAACACCGGGGAGCTGTTTTTT. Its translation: CASSIGFLTANTGELFF.